These 8 T cell receptor beta chains came from one sample sequenced in a study of a mutant IDH1 vaccine in newly diagnosed glioma. Their antigens are not known. As for time point: week 47, end of study. Vaccine doses each comprised 300 ug of mutant IDH1 20-mer peptide, with topical imiquimod. The assay was immunoSEQ multiplex PCR, and TCRdb's table has in-frame clones only and misses some. The sample yields roughly 35,000 clones, 75% seen once. The sequencing here drew on PBMCs, taken from a glioma patient whose treatment included an IDH1 peptide vaccine. Receptors originate from a man in his forties with glioma.

This chain joins TRBV7-2 and TRBJ2-1; D is unclear. Germline lookup yields CDR1 SGHTA and CDR2 FQGNSA. V was shortened by 1 base and J by 12 bases, with 16 bases between the two germline ends. This CDR3 has 14 amino acids. The CDR3 bases are TGTGCCAGCAGCTTAGTAACGAACTCACCGGTGCAGTTCTTC. It specifies CASSLVTNSPVQFF.

The rearrangement joins TRBV19 to TRBJ2-5; 10 nucleotides agree with TRBD1. V was pared by 9 bases and J by 7 bases, with 11 bases of the junction left unmatched. The CDR3 sequence is 14 residues long. CDR1 LNHDA and CDR2 SQIVND come from the germline V gene (reference sequence). CDR3 in DNA: TGTGCCAGCCAGCAGGGACAGGGGTGGGGGACCCAGTACTTC. This gives the protein CASQQGQGWGTQYF.

V usage is TRBV27 and J usage is TRBJ2-1; tentative D call: TRBD2 (6 bases). Germline CDR1 MNHEY, CDR2 SMNVEV (reference sequence). The CDR3 totals 17 residues. V lost 2 bases to trimming and J lost 8 bases, with 22 bases between them. For the CDR3, the DNA is TGTGCCAGCAGTTTAATGCTAGCACCCACTCCGGGGGATGAGCAGTTCTTC. Amino acid sequence: CASSLMLAPTPGDEQFF.

This clone was recorded only once. This chain uses TRBV7-2 with TRBJ2-1; 7 bases map to TRBD2. Germline V gene sequence: CDR1 SGHTA, CDR2 FQGNSA. Trimming cost V 4 bases and J 6 bases; bases outside gene matches: 9. The CDR3 length is 15 residues. The CDR3 here is CASSSPGLQFNEQFF. The CDR3, as DNA: TGTGCCAGCAGCTCACCGGGACTACAATTCAATGAGCAGTTCTTC.

The rearrangement links TRBV7-9 to TRBJ1-3; D gene uncertain. The CDR3 has 14 residues. The germline CDR1 and CDR2 sequences are SEHNR and FQNEAQ (reference sequence). V lost 1 base to trimming and J lost 3 bases, with 7 bases between them. The CDR3 is CASSLENFGNTIYF. For the CDR3, the DNA is TGTGCCAGCAGCTTAGAGAATTTTGGAAACACCATATATTTT.

This clone was seen a few times. V usage is TRBV15 and J usage is TRBJ1-5; D is uncertain. CDR3 length: 13 residues. CDR1 and CDR2 (germline): LNHNV, YYDKDF (reference sequence). Trimming stripped 3 bases from V and 9 bases from J, with 12 bases between. The CDR3 bases are TGTGCCACCAGCAGGGGAGATCGTGGGCCCCAGCATTTT. Residues: CATSRGDRGPQHF.

The chain employs TRBV29-1 and TRBJ2-3, with D maybe TRBD2 (6 bases). Trimming removed 8 bases from V and 1 base from J, with 19 bases in between. CDR1 and CDR2 (germline): SQVTM, ANQGSEA. CDR3 length: 15 residues. This CDR3 reads CSYTGPRRGTDTQYF. The CDR3 coding sequence is TGCAGCTATACGGGACCCCGGAGGGGCACAGATACGCAGTATTTT.

This CDR3 reads CASSLGNSRGQETQYF. For the CDR3, the DNA is TGTGCCAGCAGCTTAGGAAATTCGAGGGGGCAAGAGACCCAGTACTTC. The chain links TRBV7-2 to TRBJ2-5; perhaps TRBD1 as D (6 bases). The germline gives CDR1 SGHTA, CDR2 FQGNSA. This CDR3 has 16 residues. V dropped 1 base and J dropped 2 bases, with 14 bases sitting between them.